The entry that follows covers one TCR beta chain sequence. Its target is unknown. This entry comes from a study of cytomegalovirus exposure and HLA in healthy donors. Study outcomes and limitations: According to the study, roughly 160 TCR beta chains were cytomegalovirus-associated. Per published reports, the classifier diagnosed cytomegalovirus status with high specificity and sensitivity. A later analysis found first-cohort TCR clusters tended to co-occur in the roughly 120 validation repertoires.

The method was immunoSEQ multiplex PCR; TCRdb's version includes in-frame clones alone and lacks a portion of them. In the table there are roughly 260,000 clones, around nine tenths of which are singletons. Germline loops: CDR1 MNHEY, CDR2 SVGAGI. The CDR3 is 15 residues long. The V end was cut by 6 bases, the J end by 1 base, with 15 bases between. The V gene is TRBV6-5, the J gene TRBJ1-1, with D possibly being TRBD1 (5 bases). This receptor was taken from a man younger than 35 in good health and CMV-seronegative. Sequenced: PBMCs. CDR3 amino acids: CASRASGAGNTEAFF. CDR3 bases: TGTGCCAGCAGAGCAAGCGGGGCCGGGAACACTGAAGCTTTCTTT.